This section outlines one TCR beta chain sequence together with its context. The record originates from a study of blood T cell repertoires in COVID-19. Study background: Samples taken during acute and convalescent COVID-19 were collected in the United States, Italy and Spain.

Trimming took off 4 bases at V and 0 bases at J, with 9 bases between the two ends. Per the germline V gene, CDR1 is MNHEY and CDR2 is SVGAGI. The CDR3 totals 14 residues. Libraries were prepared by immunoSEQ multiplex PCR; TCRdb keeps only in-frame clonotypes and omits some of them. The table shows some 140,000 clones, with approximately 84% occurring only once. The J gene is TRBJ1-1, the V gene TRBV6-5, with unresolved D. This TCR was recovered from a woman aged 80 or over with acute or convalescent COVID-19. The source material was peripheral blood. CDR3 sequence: CASSSPGMNTEAFF. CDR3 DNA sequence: TGTGCCAGCAGTTCTCCGGGGATGAACACTGAAGCTTTCTTT.